Sequencing of this TCR beta chain was carried out in a study of blood T cell repertoires in COVID-19 (TCRdb year 2020). Concerning the study at large: Samples from collaborators originated in the United States, Italy and Spain and spanned both the acute and convalescent phases of COVID-19. The material from the prospective study consisted of cDNA or gDNA derived from T cells, B-cell-depleted T cells, or PBMCs. Deeply sampled blood TCRbeta repertoires from subjects exposed to, actively infected with, or recovered from COVID-19 were included in the dataset. The repertoires were released in a freely available public database meant as a resource for research on the immune response to SARS-CoV-2. The samples were drawn from the first 160 participants of the ongoing ImmuneRACE study and from 950 to 1,500 subjects provided by 6 global collaborators. A de-identified subject ID, COVID-19 status, age in years and sex were almost always included in the sample metadata. HLA class I and class II types, where available, came from metadata supplied by the sample provider rather than from assay-based typing. Overall results and qualifications from the work: How much clinical and demographic metadata was included differed by source and by participant, and the metadata was provided uncurated.

CDR1 and CDR2 are read off the germline V gene (reference sequence) as MNHEY and SMNVEV. The CDR3 sequence holds 14 residues, the cysteine and phenylalanine included. Only the CDR3 part of the read is kept: 42 bases, read in frame from the first base. V was cut back by 5 bases and J by 5 bases, leaving a gap of 15 bases between them. Remarks on this clone: Its cognate antigen has yet to be identified. No much larger clonotype is one base removed from it; base qualities were not supplied.

Participants in the prospective study were enrolled through a virtual design, were aged roughly 18 to 90 years, and lived in roughly 24 United States geographic areas. Cohort assignment in the prospective study relied on participant-reported clinical history from a screening survey and a study questionnaire. Recovered participants in ImmuneRACE Cohort 3 were defined as having two consecutive negative NP/OP PCR tests, clearance from a healthcare professional, or resolution of symptoms. In the prospective study, whole blood, serum and a nasopharyngeal or oropharyngeal swab were collected from each participant by mobile phlebotomists. Additional blood draws and questionnaires over an approximately 2-month period could optionally be provided by prospective study participants. Before DNA extraction, blood samples from the prospective study were shipped at room temperature or frozen. The immunoSEQ Assay, a bias-controlled multiplex PCR, was used to amplify TCRbeta CDR3 regions from genomic DNA. The source study handled its data this way. The number of nucleated cells in each sample was estimated by amplification of reference gene primers within the assay. Sequence reads were collapsed and filtered to measure the absolute abundance of every unique TCRbeta CDR3 rearrangement. For each sample, productive Simpson clonality was calculated as the square root of Simpson's diversity index across productive rearrangements. TCRdb provides this immuneACCESS table in a form limited to in-frame rearrangements. Some clones are lacking; in checked studies, under half of them reflect an unresolved V gene, and why the rest are absent is not known. The V and J calls and clone size are taken from that table; D and trimming were inferred from the DNA. The sample includes hundreds of thousands of clones, with around 90% observed a single time. 2% to 3% of the sample rests with the top ten.

The sequencing sample was made of PBMCs or T cells enriched from blood (not recorded which). The sequence derives from a man aged 55-75 years who had recovered from COVID-19. Rearrangement joined TRBV27 to TRBJ1-1; the D gene is perhaps TRBD1, from 5 matching bases. The DNA reads as follows: TGTGCCAGCAGTCCCCAGGGTTCTGGAACTGAAGCTTTCTTT. Protein translation: CASSPQGSGTEAFF.